The rows below give T cell receptor beta chains drawn from one sample of a study of blood T cell repertoires in COVID-19. Profiling relied on immunoSEQ multiplex PCR, and the TCRdb table lists in-frame clones only, not all of them. Of 10,000 or so clones detected, 82% appear once; the ten largest clones hold just over 20%. What was sequenced was peripheral blood. Receptor source: a human donor in a cohort sampled during active COVID-19. The CDR3 runs from the conserved cysteine through the conserved F or W. Each record gives: V gene, J gene, D gene, clone size, CDR3 DNA, CDR3 protein. A D gene is named only where the DNA matches it firmly. Only some rows state a clone size, as once, few, many or a class for expanded clones.

TRBV28,TRBJ1-2,-,-,TGTGCCAGCAGGTTTGGGCTAAACTATGGCTACACCTTC,CASRFGLNYGYTF
TRBV28,TRBJ1-5,TRBD1,-,TGTGCCAGCAGTTTCCAGGGGGCGGGCGGTCAGCCCCAGCATTTT,CASSFQGAGGQPQHF
TRBV19,TRBJ1-6,-,-,TGTGCCAGTATAGGAGGGTCGGCGGCGGCCCTCCACTTT,CASIGGSAAALHF
TRBV4-3,TRBJ2-2,TRBD2,-,TGCGCCAGCAGCCGGGGAGGGGCTTACACCGGGGAGCTGTTTTTT,CASSRGGAYTGELFF
TRBV6-5,TRBJ2-1,-,medium-sized,TGTGCCAGCGCCTGGGAGAGGCAGGATGAGCAGTTCTTC,CASAWERQDEQFF
TRBV11-2,TRBJ1-1,TRBD1,few,TGTGCCAGCAGCCACCGACAGGGAGAACAGTACACTGAAGCTTTCTTT,CASSHRQGEQYTEAFF
TRBV30,TRBJ2-3,TRBD2,-,TGTGCCTGGAGGAGCGGGGGGGCCGTGGATACGCAGTATTTT,CAWRSGGAVDTQYF
TRBV7-8,TRBJ2-2,TRBD2,-,TGTGCCAGCAGCTTCCCGGCTGGGACAGCGGGGGGGCACACCGGGGAGCTGTTTTTT,CASSFPAGTAGGHTGELFF
TRBV19,TRBJ1-2,-,-,TGTGCCAGTAGTATTAACCTGGGAGGTAACTATGGCTACACCTTC,CASSINLGGNYGYTF
TRBV14,TRBJ1-2,-,once,TGTGCCAGCAGCCCGGACAGAAACTATGGCTACACCTTC,CASSPDRNYGYTF
TRBV4-3,TRBJ2-3,TRBD1,-,TGCGCCAGCAGCCTTTCCCCGACAGGGATGGGGACAGATACGCAGTATTTT,CASSLSPTGMGTDTQYF
TRBV28,TRBJ1-3,TRBD1,few,TGTGCCAGCAGTTTATGGGGACAGGGGAAAGGAAACACCATATATTTT,CASSLWGQGKGNTIYF
TRBV5-5,TRBJ2-2,-,-,TGTGCCAGCAGCTCACCCGGGACACTGAACACCGGGGAGCTGTTTTTT,CASSSPGTLNTGELFF
TRBV4-2,TRBJ2-1,-,-,TGTGCCAGCAGCCAAGGGGCCTTCGGCAATGAGCAGTTCTTC,CASSQGAFGNEQFF
TRBV2,TRBJ2-5,-,-,TGTGCCAGCAGCGGTCAAGAGACCCAGTACTTC,CASSGQETQYF
TRBV9,TRBJ2-7,-,-,TGTGCCAGCAGCACAGATAGCGGATCCTACGAGCAGTACTTC,CASSTDSGSYEQYF
TRBV2,TRBJ1-5,TRBD1,-,TGTGCCAGCAGGGGACAGGGGATAGGTCAGCCCCAGCATTTT,CASRGQGIGQPQHF
TRBV5-1,TRBJ2-5,TRBD1,once,TGCGCCAGCAGCAAGACAGGGTCAGAGACCCAGTACTTC,CASSKTGSETQYF
TRBV5-1,TRBJ1-1,-,few,TGCGCCAGCAGCTTATCTCCGGGTAAGGCTGAAGCTTTCTTT,CASSLSPGKAEAFF
TRBV7-8,TRBJ2-5,TRBD2,-,TGTGCCAGCAGCCGGACTAGCCCGGAGACCCAGTACTTC,CASSRTSPETQYF
TRBV11-2,TRBJ2-3,TRBD2,-,TGTGCCAGCAGCTTTTGGGCGGGGGGGAGCACAGATACGCAGTATTTT,CASSFWAGGSTDTQYF
TRBV18,TRBJ2-5,TRBD2,once,TGTGCCAGCTCACCACTGGGACTAGCGGTACAAGAGACCCAGTACTTC,CASSPLGLAVQETQYF
TRBV6-2/TRBV6-3,TRBJ2-1,TRBD2,-,TGTGCCAGCAGTTCCACGTTGGGCGGGGGGCATTACAATGAGCAGTTCTTC,CASSSTLGGGHYNEQFF
TRBV7-3,TRBJ2-1,TRBD1,-,TGTGCCAGCAGCTCAGTGGGACAGTACAATGAGCAGTTCTTC,CASSSVGQYNEQFF
TRBV6-2/TRBV6-3,TRBJ2-1,-,-,TGTGCCAGCAGTTACTCGCGGAATGAGCAGTTCTTC,CASSYSRNEQFF
TRBV7-2,TRBJ2-7,-,-,TGTGCCAGCAGCTTAGCATTCGACGAGCAGTACTTC,CASSLAFDEQYF
TRBV9,TRBJ1-3,-,-,TGTGCCAGCAGCGCTAGTACAGGGTATGCTGGAAACACCATATATTTT,CASSASTGYAGNTIYF
TRBV6-5,TRBJ2-5,-,-,TGTGCCAGCAGCCGGGTGGGGCGAGAGACCCAGTACTTC,CASSRVGRETQYF
TRBV28,TRBJ1-1,TRBD1,few,TGTGCCAGCAGTCAGATGACAGGGCTGAGAACTGAAGCTTTCTTT,CASSQMTGLRTEAFF
TRBV7-2,TRBJ2-1,-,-,TGTGCCAGCAGCTTAGGGGCAGGGGTCTCCTACAATGAGCAGTTCTTC,CASSLGAGVSYNEQFF
TRBV6-6,TRBJ2-7,TRBD2,once,TGTGCCAGCAGCCCGACTAGCGGGGCCCTCTACGAGCAGTACTTC,CASSPTSGALYEQYF
TRBV7-8,TRBJ1-2,-,-,TGTGCCAGCAGCTTGACGGAGTTCTATGGCTACACCTTC,CASSLTEFYGYTF
TRBV28,TRBJ1-3,-,-,TGTGCCAGCAGTTTAATCGGGGGTTTTAGCTCCCCTGGAAACACCATATATTTT,CASSLIGGFSSPGNTIYF
TRBV9,TRBJ2-2,TRBD1,-,TGTGCCAGCAGCCCCAGACAGGGGTCGAACACCGGGGAGCTGTTTTTT,CASSPRQGSNTGELFF
TRBV24-1,TRBJ2-3,-,-,TGTGCCACCAGTGATTTGCCCAGCGGCCGTAGCACAGATACGCAGTATTTT,CATSDLPSGRSTDTQYF
TRBV11-3,TRBJ2-2,TRBD1,-,TGTGCCAGCAGCTCGGACAGGGTCTCCGGGGAGCTGTTTTTT,CASSSDRVSGELFF
TRBV18,TRBJ2-3,TRBD1,-,TGTGCCAGCTCACACGGACAGGGGACTACAGAAGGTACGCAGTATTTT,CASSHGQGTTEGTQYF
TRBV2,TRBJ2-7,-,-,TGTGCCAGCAGTGAATGGGCAGGGGCGCCCTACGAGCAGTACTTC,CASSEWAGAPYEQYF
TRBV5-6,TRBJ2-6,-,-,TGTGCCAGCAGGACAGTCTCTGGGGCCAACGTCCTGACTTTC,CASRTVSGANVLTF
TRBV12-3/TRBV12-4,TRBJ2-5,-,once,TGTGCCAGCTCATACAGGGAAGAGACCCAGTACTTC,CASSYREETQYF
TRBV11-3,TRBJ1-2,-,-,TGTGCCAGCAGCTTCATCCTGTGGGCGCCCTCTAACTATGGCTACACCTTC,CASSFILWAPSNYGYTF
TRBV6-2/TRBV6-3,TRBJ2-1,TRBD2,-,TGTGCCAGCAGCCCAACTAGCGGGGGTAGAAATGAGCAGTTCTTC,CASSPTSGGRNEQFF
TRBV6-5,TRBJ1-2,-,few,TGTGCCAGCAGCACCGTTGGGGGGGGCGTCTATGGCTACACCTTC,CASSTVGGGVYGYTF
TRBV2,TRBJ1-5,-,once,TGTGCCAGCAGTTCACAGGGTTCGGGTCAGCCCCAGCATTTT,CASSSQGSGQPQHF
TRBV5-1,TRBJ1-2,-,-,TGCGCCAGCAGCTTGAGTGGGACAAATAACTATGGCTACACCTTC,CASSLSGTNNYGYTF
TRBV5-3,TRBJ2-5,TRBD1,-,TGTGCCAGAAACACGGACAGGGGGCAAGAGACCCAGTACTTC,CARNTDRGQETQYF